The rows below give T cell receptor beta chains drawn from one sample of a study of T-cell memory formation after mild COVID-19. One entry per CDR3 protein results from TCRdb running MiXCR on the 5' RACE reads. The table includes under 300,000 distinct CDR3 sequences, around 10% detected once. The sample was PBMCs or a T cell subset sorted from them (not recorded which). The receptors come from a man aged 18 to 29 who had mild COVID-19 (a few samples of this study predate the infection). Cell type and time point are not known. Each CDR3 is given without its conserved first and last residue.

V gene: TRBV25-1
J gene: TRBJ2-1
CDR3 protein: ASSQAVYNEQF

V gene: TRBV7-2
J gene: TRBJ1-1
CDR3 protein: ASSLARGVNEAF

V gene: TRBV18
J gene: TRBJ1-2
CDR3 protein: ASSPEPEGYT

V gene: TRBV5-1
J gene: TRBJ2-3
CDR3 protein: ASSLRTSGGTDTQY

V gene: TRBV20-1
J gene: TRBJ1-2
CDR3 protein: SARQGSVGYYGYT

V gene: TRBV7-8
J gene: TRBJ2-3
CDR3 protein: ASSLAGTSGGWTTQY

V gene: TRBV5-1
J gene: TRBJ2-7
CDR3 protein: ASTPEGPYEQY

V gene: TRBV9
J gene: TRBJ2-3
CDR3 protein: ASSSRGYTDTQY

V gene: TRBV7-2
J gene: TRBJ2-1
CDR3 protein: ASSGYHNEQF

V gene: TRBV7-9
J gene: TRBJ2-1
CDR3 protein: ASSLELAAVQF

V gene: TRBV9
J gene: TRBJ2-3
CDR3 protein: ASSAKPGLGYTDTQY

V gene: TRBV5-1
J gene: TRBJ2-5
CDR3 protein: ASSISGAAETQY

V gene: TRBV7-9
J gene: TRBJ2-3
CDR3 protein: ASSSPGLGNTDTQY

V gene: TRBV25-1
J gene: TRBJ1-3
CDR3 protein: ASSESGDSGNTIY

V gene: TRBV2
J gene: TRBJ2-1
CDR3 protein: ASSEWGPAGAYYNEQF

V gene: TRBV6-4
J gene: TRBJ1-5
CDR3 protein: ASMTGGGRKHAYSNQPQH

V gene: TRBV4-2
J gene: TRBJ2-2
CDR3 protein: ASSQEASGGATGELF

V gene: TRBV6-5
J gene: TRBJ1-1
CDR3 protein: ASSYSTGRAF

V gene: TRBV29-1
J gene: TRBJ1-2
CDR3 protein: SVAGQGDGYT

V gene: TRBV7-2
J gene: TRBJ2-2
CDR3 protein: ASSPQGFQGRSTGELF

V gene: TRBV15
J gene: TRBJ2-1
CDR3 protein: ATSRVQGNEQF

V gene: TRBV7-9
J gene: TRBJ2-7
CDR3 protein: ASSPMTRGLTYEQY

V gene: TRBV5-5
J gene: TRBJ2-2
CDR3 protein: ASRSGQDMNTGELF

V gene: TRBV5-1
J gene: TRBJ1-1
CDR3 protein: ASSLGAGGRVTEAF

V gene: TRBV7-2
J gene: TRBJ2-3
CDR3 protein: ASSLQSGATDTQY

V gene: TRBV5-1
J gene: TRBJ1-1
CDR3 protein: ASSDRVDTEAF

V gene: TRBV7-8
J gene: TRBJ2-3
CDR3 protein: ASSFIAGASTDTQY

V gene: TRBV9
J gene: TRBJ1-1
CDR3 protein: ASSVGAGTANTEAF

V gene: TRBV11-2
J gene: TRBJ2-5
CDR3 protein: ASSLEAGAGTQY

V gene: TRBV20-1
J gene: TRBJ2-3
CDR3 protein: SARDRKRGVSDTQY

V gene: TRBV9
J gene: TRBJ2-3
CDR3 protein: ASSVEVLGSGGDTQY

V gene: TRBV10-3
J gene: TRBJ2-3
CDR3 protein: AISGGNQQY

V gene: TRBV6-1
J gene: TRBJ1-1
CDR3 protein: ASSNNRGRGTEAF

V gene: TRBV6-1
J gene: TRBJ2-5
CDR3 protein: ASVYRSGETQY

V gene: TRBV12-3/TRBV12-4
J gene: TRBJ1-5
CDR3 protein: ASSRQENQPQH

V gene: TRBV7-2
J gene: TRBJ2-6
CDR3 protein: ASTTRGRALNTGGANVLT

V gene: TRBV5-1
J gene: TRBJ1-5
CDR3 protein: ASSPKTGANQPQH

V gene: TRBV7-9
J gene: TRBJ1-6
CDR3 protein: ASSLELRGPTLH

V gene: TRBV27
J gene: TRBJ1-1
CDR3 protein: ASSLRDRGMPEAF

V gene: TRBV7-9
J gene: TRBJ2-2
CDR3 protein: ASSPWGGPDTGELF

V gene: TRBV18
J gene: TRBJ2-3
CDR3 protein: ASSLTSGVGTDTQY

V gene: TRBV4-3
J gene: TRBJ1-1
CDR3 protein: ASSQSFFPPGQGRTEAF

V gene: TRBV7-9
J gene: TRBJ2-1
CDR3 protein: ASSTLREDNEQF

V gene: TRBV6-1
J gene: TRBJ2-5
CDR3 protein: ASSPGGPPRGETQY

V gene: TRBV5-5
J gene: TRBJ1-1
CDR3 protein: ASSLRRGLWDTEAF

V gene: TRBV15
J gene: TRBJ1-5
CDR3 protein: ATSRDNQPQH

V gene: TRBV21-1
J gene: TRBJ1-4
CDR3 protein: ASSNRIGANEKLF

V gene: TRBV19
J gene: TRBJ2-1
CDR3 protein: ASSSPSGGAYYNEQF

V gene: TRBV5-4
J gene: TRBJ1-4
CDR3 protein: ASSLDGGAGEKLF

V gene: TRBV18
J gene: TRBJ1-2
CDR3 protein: ASSPGYTGGSYT

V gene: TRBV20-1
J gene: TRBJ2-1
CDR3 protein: SVRRGKQF